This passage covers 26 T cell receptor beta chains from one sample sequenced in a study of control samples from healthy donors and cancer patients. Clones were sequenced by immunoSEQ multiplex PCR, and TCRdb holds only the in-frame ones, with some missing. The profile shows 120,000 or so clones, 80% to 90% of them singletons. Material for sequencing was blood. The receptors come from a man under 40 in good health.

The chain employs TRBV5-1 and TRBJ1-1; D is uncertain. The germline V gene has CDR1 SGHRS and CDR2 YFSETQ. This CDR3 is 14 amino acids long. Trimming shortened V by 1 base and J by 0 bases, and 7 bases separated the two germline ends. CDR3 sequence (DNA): TGCGCCAGCAGCTTGTTAGGCCTGAACACTGAAGCTTTCTTT. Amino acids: CASSLLGLNTEAFF. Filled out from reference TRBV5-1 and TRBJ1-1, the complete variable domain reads KAGVTQTPRYLIKTRGQQVTLSCSPISGHRSVSWYQQTPGQGLQFLFEYFSETQRNKGNFPGRFSGRQFSNSRSEMNVSTLELGDSALYLCASSLLGLNTEAFFGQGTRLTVV.

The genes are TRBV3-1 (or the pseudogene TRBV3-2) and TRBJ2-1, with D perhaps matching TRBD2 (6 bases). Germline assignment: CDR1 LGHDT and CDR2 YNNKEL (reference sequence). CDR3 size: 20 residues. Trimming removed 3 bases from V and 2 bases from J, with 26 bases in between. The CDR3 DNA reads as TGTGCCAGCAGCCACGCGCCGGGACGGAGGGCGTTGGGCACCTACAATGAGCAGTTCTTC. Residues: CASSHAPGRRALGTYNEQFF.

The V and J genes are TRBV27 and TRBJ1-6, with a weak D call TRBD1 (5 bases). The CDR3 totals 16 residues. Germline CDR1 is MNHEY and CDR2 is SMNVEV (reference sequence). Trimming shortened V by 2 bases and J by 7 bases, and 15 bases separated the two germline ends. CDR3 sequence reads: CASSLRGIYENSPLHF. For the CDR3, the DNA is TGTGCCAGCAGTTTACGGGGGATCTATGAAAATTCACCCCTCCACTTT.

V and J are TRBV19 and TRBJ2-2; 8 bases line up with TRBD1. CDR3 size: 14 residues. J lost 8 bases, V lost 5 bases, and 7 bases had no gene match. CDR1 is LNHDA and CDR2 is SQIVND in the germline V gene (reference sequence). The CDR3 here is CASSSQGAQGELFF. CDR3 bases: TGTGCCAGTAGTTCCCAGGGGGCGCAAGGGGAGCTGTTTTTT.

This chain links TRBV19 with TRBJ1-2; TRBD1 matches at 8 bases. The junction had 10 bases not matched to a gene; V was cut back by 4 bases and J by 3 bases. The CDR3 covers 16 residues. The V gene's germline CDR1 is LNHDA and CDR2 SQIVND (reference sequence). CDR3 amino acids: CASSRFRTGMDYGYTF. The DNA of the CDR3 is TGTGCCAGTAGTAGATTTCGGACAGGGATGGACTATGGCTACACCTTC.

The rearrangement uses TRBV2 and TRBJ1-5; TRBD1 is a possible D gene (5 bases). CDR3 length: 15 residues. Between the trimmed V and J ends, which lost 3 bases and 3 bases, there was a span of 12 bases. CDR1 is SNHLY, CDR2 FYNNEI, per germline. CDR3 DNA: TGTGCCAGCAGTGATTCGGGACGGCACAATCAGCCCCAGCATTTT. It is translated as CASSDSGRHNQPQHF.

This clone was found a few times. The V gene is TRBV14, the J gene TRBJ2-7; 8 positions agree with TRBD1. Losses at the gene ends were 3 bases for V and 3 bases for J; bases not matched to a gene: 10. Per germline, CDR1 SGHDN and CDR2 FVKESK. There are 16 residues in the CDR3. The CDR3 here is CASSHSRDRRFYEQYF. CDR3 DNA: TGTGCCAGCAGCCATTCCCGGGACAGGAGGTTCTACGAGCAGTACTTC.

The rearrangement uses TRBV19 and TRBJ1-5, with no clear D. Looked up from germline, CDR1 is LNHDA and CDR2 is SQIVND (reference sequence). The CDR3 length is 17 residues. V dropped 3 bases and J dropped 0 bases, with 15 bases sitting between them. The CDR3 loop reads CASSIQTVAYSNQPQHF. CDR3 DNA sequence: TGTGCCAGTAGTATCCAGACCGTTGCTTATAGCAATCAGCCCCAGCATTTT.

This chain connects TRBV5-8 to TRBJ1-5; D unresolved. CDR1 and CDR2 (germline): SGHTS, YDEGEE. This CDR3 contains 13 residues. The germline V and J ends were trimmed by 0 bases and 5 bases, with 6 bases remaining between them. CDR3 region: CASSLDRYQPQHF. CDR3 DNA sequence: TGTGCCAGCAGCTTGGACAGATATCAGCCCCAGCATTTT.

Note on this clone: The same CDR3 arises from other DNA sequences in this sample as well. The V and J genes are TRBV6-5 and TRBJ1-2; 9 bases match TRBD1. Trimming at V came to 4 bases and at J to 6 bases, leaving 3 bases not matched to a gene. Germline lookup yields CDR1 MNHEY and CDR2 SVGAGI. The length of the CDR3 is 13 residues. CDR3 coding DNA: TGTGCCAGCAGTTTGGGGACAGGGCATGGCTACACCTTC. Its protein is CASSLGTGHGYTF.

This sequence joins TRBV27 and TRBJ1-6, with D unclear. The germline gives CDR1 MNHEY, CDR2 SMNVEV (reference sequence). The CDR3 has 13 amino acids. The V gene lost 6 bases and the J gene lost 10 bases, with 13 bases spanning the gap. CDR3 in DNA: TGTGCCAGCAGCCCTCAAGTTTTCTCACCCCTCCACTTT. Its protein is CASSPQVFSPLHF.

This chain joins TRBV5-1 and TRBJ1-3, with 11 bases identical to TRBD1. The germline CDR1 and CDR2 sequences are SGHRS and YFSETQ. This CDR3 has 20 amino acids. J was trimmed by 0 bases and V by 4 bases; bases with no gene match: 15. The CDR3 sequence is CASSPRLSGTGGSSGNTIYF. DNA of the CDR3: TGCGCCAGCAGCCCGAGACTATCCGGGACAGGGGGTAGCTCTGGAAACACCATATATTTT. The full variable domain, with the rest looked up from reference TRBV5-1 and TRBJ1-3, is KAGVTQTPRYLIKTRGQQVTLSCSPISGHRSVSWYQQTPGQGLQFLFEYFSETQRNKGNFPGRFSGRQFSNSRSEMNVSTLELGDSALYLCASSPRLSGTGGSSGNTIYFGEGSWLTVV.

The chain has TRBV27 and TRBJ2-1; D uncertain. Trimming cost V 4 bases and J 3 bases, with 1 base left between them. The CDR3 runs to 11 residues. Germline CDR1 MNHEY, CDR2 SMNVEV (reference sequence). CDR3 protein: CASSYYNEQFF. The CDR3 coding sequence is TGTGCCAGCAGTTACTACAATGAGCAGTTCTTC.

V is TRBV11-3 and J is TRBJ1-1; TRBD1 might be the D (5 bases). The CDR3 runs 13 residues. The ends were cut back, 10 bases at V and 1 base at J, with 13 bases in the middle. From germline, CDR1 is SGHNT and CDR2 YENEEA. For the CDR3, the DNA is TGTGCCATCTTCGACAGTAGGAACACTGAAGCTTTCTTT. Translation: CAIFDSRNTEAFF.

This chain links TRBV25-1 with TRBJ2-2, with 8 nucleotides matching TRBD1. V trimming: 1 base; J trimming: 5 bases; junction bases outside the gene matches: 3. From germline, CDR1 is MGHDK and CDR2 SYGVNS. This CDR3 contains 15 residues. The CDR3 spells CASSESGGETGELFF. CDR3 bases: TGTGCCAGCAGTGAATCAGGGGGCGAGACCGGGGAGCTGTTTTTT.

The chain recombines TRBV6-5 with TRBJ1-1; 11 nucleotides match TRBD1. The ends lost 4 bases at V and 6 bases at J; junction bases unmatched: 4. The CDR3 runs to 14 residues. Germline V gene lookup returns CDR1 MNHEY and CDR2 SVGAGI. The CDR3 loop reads CASSWDRGASEAFF. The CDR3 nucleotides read TGTGCCAGCAGTTGGGACAGGGGGGCATCTGAAGCTTTCTTT.

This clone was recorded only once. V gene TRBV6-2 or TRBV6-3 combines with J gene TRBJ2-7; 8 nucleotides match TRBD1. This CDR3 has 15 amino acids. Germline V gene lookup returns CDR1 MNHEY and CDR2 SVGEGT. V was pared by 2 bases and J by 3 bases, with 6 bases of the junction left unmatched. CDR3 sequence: CASSYPGQGIYEQYV. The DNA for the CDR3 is TGTGCCAGCAGTTACCCCGGACAGGGAATCTACGAGCAGTACGTC.

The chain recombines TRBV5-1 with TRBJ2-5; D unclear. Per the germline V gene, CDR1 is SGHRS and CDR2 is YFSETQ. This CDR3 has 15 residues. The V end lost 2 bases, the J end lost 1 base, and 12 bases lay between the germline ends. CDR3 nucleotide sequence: TGCGCCAGCAGCTTTAACACCGGGTCCCAAGAGACCCAGTACTTC. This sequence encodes CASSFNTGSQETQYF.

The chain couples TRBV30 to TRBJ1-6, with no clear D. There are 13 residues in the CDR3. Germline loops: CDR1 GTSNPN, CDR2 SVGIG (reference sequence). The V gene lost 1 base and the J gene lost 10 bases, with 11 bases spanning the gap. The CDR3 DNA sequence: TGTGCCTGGAGTGCCCCCGGGATATCACCCCTCCACTTT. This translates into CAWSAPGISPLHF.

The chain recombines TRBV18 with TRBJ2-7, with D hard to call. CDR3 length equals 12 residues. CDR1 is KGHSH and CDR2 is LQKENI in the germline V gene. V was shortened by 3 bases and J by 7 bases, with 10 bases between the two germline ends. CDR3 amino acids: CASSPASREQYF. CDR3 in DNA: TGTGCCAGCTCACCGGCTTCGAGGGAGCAGTACTTC.

The CDR3 nucleotides read TGTGCCAGCAGTGATACTTTTACCCATTCTGAAGCTTTCTTT. Protein sequence: CASSDTFTHSEAFF. V is TRBV2 and J is TRBJ1-1, with D unclear. Germline assignment: CDR1 SNHLY and CDR2 FYNNEI. The CDR3 covers 14 residues. Deletions cut 3 bases from V and 6 bases from J, with 14 bases between.

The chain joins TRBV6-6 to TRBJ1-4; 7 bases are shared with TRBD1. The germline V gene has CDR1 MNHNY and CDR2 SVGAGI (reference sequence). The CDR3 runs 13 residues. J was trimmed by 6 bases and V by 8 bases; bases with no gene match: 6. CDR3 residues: CASSPGGHEKLFF. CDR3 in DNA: TGTGCCAGCTCCCCAGGGGGGCATGAAAAACTGTTTTTT.

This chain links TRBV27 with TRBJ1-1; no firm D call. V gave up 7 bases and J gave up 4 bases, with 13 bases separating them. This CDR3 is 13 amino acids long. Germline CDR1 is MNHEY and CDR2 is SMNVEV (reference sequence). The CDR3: CASTPLPGTEAFF. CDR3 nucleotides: TGTGCCAGCACCCCCCTTCCGGGCACTGAAGCTTTCTTT.

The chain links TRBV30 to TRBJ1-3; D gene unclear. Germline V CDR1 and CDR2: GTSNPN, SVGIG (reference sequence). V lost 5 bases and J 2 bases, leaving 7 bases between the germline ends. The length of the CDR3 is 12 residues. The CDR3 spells CAWGPAGNTIYF. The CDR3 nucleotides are TGTGCCTGGGGCCCGGCTGGAAACACCATATATTTT.

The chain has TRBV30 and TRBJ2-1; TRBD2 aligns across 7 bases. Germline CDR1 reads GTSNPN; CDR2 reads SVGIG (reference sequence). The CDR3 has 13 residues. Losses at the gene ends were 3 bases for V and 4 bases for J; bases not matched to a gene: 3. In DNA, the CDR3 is TGTGCCTGGAGAACTAGCGAGTACAATGAGCAGTTCTTC. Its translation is CAWRTSEYNEQFF. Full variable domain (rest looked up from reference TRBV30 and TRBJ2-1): SQTIHQWPATLVQPVGSPLSLECTVEGTSNPNLYWYRQAAGRGLQLLFYSVGIGQISSEVPQNLSASRPQDRQFILSSKKLLLSDSGFYLCAWRTSEYNEQFFGPGTRLTVL.

The chain's CDR3 is CASSLERGNTEAFF. DNA of the CDR3: TGCGCCAGCAGCTTAGAGAGAGGGAACACTGAAGCTTTCTTT. The rearrangement uses TRBV5-1 and TRBJ1-1; D is uncertain. Trimming cost V 2 bases and J 1 base, with 9 bases left between them. CDR3 length: 14 residues. Germline V lookup: CDR1 SGHRS, CDR2 YFSETQ.